One and the same sample provided the 27 T cell receptor beta chains below, sequenced in a study of shared clonotypes between healthy human individuals. Method: immunoSEQ multiplex PCR; TCRdb's copy keeps in-frame clones and lacks some. Here the sample spans about 1.1 million clones, around 78% being singletons. Sequencing was performed on memory CD4+ T cells from PBMCs. Subset indicated: CD45RA-negative fraction. The receptors were sampled from a man younger than 35 in good health. Some clones in this sample may be carry-over from other donors' samples.

On this clone: One end of the junction varies from germline; a read error may be responsible. The chain combines TRBV6-5 with TRBJ2-1, with 7 bases aligning to TRBD2. The CDR3 sequence is 16 residues long. Looked up from germline, CDR1 is MNHEY and CDR2 is SVGAGI. This chain's CDR3 is CASSYRLAAGSNGQFF. The CDR3 nucleotides are TGTGCCAGCAGTTACCGTCTAGCGGCCGGATCCAATGGGCAGTTCTTC.

The rearrangement joins TRBV7-2 to TRBJ2-1; tentatively, D is TRBD1 or TRBD2 (5 bases each). The CDR3 totals 14 residues. Germline V lookup: CDR1 SGHTA, CDR2 FQGNSA. V was trimmed by 2 bases and J by 6 bases, leaving 11 bases between them. CDR3 DNA sequence: TGTGCCAGCAGCTTAACGGGGCCACGCAATGAGCAGTTCTTC. Its protein is CASSLTGPRNEQFF. Full variable domain (missing parts from reference TRBV7-2 and TRBJ2-1): GAGVSQSPSNKVTEKGKDVELRCDPISGHTALYWYRQSLGQGLEFLIYFQGNSAPDKSGLPSDRFSAERTGGSVSTLTIQRTQQEDSAVYLCASSLTGPRNEQFFGPGTRLTVL.

The rearrangement joins TRBV19 to TRBJ2-1; no firm D call. The CDR3 extends over 12 amino acids. The V and J ends lost 7 bases and 10 bases respectively, with 14 bases between them. Germline V CDR1 and CDR2: LNHDA, SQIVND (reference sequence). CDR3 sequence: CASNPPLGEQFF. The CDR3 DNA follows: TGTGCCAGTAACCCACCCCTGGGGGAGCAGTTCTTC.

A remark on this clone: Other DNA sequences within the sample encode an identical CDR3. The chain has TRBV20-1 and TRBJ2-1; possible D gene TRBD2, 5 bases. The germline V and J ends were trimmed by 5 bases and 7 bases, with 9 bases remaining between them. The CDR3 contains 11 residues. The germline CDR1 and CDR2 sequences are DFQATT and SNEGSKA (reference sequence). This chain's CDR3 is CSASRGNEQFF. The CDR3 DNA follows: TGCAGTGCTTCTCGGGGAAATGAGCAGTTCTTC.

This clone was counted between two and nine times. This chain joins TRBV7-2 and TRBJ2-7; 9 bases match TRBD1. The CDR3 is 15 amino acids. CDR1 and CDR2 from the germline V gene are SGHTA and FQGNSA. V dropped 5 bases and J dropped 4; count of bases not matched to a gene: 9. CDR3 residues: CASSITGTGIYEQYF. The DNA of the CDR3 is TGTGCCAGCAGCATCACCGGGACAGGGATTTACGAGCAGTACTTC.

The gene calls are TRBV5-1 and TRBJ2-7; D remains unclear. Germline V gene data show CDR1 as SGHRS and CDR2 as YFSETQ. Trimming left V 2 bases short and J 2 bases short, with 14 bases between. CDR3 length: 15 amino acids. CDR3 in amino acids: CASSLNLGSPYEQYF. In DNA form, the CDR3 reads TGCGCCAGCAGCTTAAACCTTGGGTCCCCCTACGAGCAGTACTTC. Using reference TRBV5-1 and TRBJ2-7 for the parts outside the CDR3, the full variable domain is KAGVTQTPRYLIKTRGQQVTLSCSPISGHRSVSWYQQTPGQGLQFLFEYFSETQRNKGNFPGRFSGRQFSNSRSEMNVSTLELGDSALYLCASSLNLGSPYEQYFGPGTRLTVT.

This chain joins TRBV7-2 and TRBJ1-6, with D uncertain. Per the germline V gene, CDR1 is SGHTA and CDR2 is FQGNSA. V was pared by 0 bases and J by 9 bases, with 12 bases between. This CDR3 has 15 amino acids. CDR3 in amino acids: CASSLARSRGSPLHF. The CDR3 coding sequence is TGTGCCAGCAGCTTAGCCCGTTCACGCGGTTCACCCCTCCACTTT.

This rearrangement joins TRBV6-5 to TRBJ1-2; D not resolved. Germline V gives CDR1 MNHEY, CDR2 SVGAGI. The CDR3 sequence is 12 residues long. Trimming took off 6 bases at V and 0 bases at J, with 5 bases between the two ends. The CDR3 protein is CASRGTNYGYTF. The CDR3 DNA reads as TGTGCCAGCAGGGGCACTAACTATGGCTACACCTTC.

This chain joins TRBV28 and TRBJ2-7; 8 nucleotides match TRBD2. CDR3 size: 15 residues. Losses at the gene ends were 4 bases for V and 0 bases for J; bases not matched to a gene: 5. Germline values: CDR1 MDHEN, CDR2 SYDVKM. CDR3 in amino acids: CASSSPGTSSYEQYF. CDR3 nucleotide sequence: TGTGCCAGCAGTTCCCCCGGGACTAGCTCCTACGAGCAGTACTTC.

The V gene is TRBV6-5, the J gene TRBJ1-1, with D hard to call. The CDR3 totals 15 residues. Trimming removed 3 bases from V and 3 bases from J, with 14 bases in between. The V gene's germline CDR1 is MNHEY and CDR2 SVGAGI. For the CDR3, the DNA is TGTGCCAGCAGTTATACCCCGCAGACGGACACTGAAGCTTTCTTT. This sequence encodes CASSYTPQTDTEAFF.

The V gene is TRBV7-2, the J gene TRBJ2-7, with 8 bases matching TRBD1. The V segment lost 5 bases and the J segment 3 bases; nucleotides outside the gene matches: 12. This CDR3 region has 16 residues. CDR1 is SGHTA and CDR2 is FQGNSA in the germline V gene. CDR3 loop: CASSEGQAKGGYEQYF. The CDR3 DNA follows: TGTGCCAGCAGCGAGGGACAGGCCAAAGGGGGCTACGAGCAGTACTTC.

The chain recombines TRBV7-3 with TRBJ2-7; 8 bases match TRBD2. This CDR3 comprises 15 residues. The ends lost 5 bases at V and 0 bases at J; junction bases unmatched: 6. Looked up from germline, CDR1 is SGHTA and CDR2 is FQGTGA. The CDR3 reads CASSVDTSGSYEQYF. The CDR3 DNA sequence: TGTGCCAGCAGCGTAGACACTAGCGGCTCCTACGAGCAGTACTTC.

The CDR3 DNA is TGTGCCAGCAGTGGGAAGGGAGTCCCTAACTATGGCTACACCTTC. Translation: CASSGKGVPNYGYTF. This chain links TRBV2 with TRBJ1-2; D is uncertain. Germline CDR1 reads SNHLY; CDR2 reads FYNNEI. CDR3 size: 15 residues. Deletions cut 4 bases from V and 0 bases from J, with 12 bases between.

This rearrangement joins TRBV5-1 to TRBJ2-2, with D tentatively TRBD1 (6 bases). V lost 4 bases and J 4 bases, leaving 11 bases between the germline ends. The CDR3 is 14 amino acids. The germline V gene has CDR1 SGHRS and CDR2 YFSETQ. The CDR3 sequence is CASSGTGITGELFF. CDR3 DNA sequence: TGCGCCAGCAGCGGAACAGGGATCACCGGGGAGCTGTTTTTT.

The chain uses TRBV7-2 and TRBJ1-1; 9 bases are shared with TRBD1. The CDR3 is made up of 14 amino acids. After removal of 6 bases from V and 6 bases from J, the junction contained 8 bases not matched to a gene. Germline CDR1 SGHTA, CDR2 FQGNSA. Here the CDR3 reads CASSRGQGRAEAFF. The CDR3 bases are TGTGCCAGCAGTCGCGGACAGGGGCGAGCTGAAGCTTTCTTT. Together with reference TRBV7-2 and TRBJ1-1, the CDR3 gives the full variable domain: GAGVSQSPSNKVTEKGKDVELRCDPISGHTALYWYRQSLGQGLEFLIYFQGNSAPDKSGLPSDRFSAERTGGSVSTLTIQRTQQEDSAVYLCASSRGQGRAEAFFGQGTRLTVV.

The V call is TRBV11-2, the J call TRBJ2-6, with no clear D. This CDR3 contains 18 residues. V lost 1 base and J lost 2, with 15 bases in between. Germline V gives CDR1 SGHAT, CDR2 FQNNGV. CDR3 sequence: CASSLGMVRSTGANVLTF. The CDR3 DNA reads TGTGCCAGCAGCTTAGGGATGGTTCGGAGTACTGGGGCCAACGTCCTGACTTTC.

The gene calls are TRBV6-1 and TRBJ1-2; the D is unclear. V lost 6 bases and J lost 4, with 15 bases in between. Germline CDR1 reads MNHNS; CDR2 reads SASEGT. CDR3 length equals 14 residues. The CDR3 spells CASRASSYLYGYTF. The CDR3 DNA sequence: TGTGCCAGCAGGGCCAGTAGCTACCTCTATGGCTACACCTTC.

This clone was seen only a few times. The V call is TRBV28, the J call TRBJ1-4, with D possibly being TRBD1 (5 bases). Germline CDR1 MDHEN, CDR2 SYDVKM. Trimming removed 6 bases from V and 4 bases from J, with 12 bases in between. The CDR3 is 14 amino acids. The CDR3 loop reads CASSRQPLNEKLFF. The CDR3 region has the DNA TGTGCCAGCAGCCGACAGCCCCTTAATGAAAAACTGTTTTTT.

The chain couples TRBV5-6 to TRBJ1-2, with 7 bases lining up with TRBD1. This CDR3 has 15 amino acids. Germline lookup yields CDR1 SGHDT and CDR2 YYEEEE. The trim removed 0 bases at V and 0 bases at J, leaving 2 bases unmatched. CDR3 bases: TGTGCCAGCAGCTTGGGCGGGACAGCTAACTATGGCTACACCTTC. Its protein product is CASSLGGTANYGYTF.

The genes are TRBV5-1 and TRBJ2-7, with D possibly being TRBD1 (6 bases). The CDR3 has 14 amino acids. Looked up from germline, CDR1 is SGHRS and CDR2 is YFSETQ. V shed 4 bases and J shed 6 bases, with 17 bases lying between them. CDR3 protein: CASSVVQGRGEQYF. DNA for the CDR3: TGCGCCAGCAGCGTGGTACAGGGAAGGGGCGAGCAGTACTTC.

This chain connects TRBV5-4 to TRBJ2-5; TRBD2 agrees at 9 bases. Per germline, CDR1 SGHNT and CDR2 YYREEE (reference sequence). V trimming: 3 bases; J trimming: 2 bases; junction bases outside the gene matches: 5. CDR3 size: 15 residues. The CDR3 protein is CASSSKREVQETQYF. CDR3 in DNA: TGTGCCAGCAGCTCCAAGCGGGAGGTTCAAGAGACCCAGTACTTC.

The table lists this clone with a few counts. The rearrangement joins TRBV28 to TRBJ2-2; 7 nucleotides line up with TRBD1. After removal of 5 bases from V and 8 bases from J, the junction contained 11 bases not matched to a gene. The length of the CDR3 is 15 residues. Germline CDR1 and CDR2: MDHEN and SYDVKM. CDR3 amino acids: CASSMRQGSLGELFF. The CDR3 DNA reads as TGTGCCAGCAGTATGAGACAGGGTAGTTTAGGGGAGCTGTTTTTT.

Concerning this clone: A read error may be the cause here, since a much bigger clone is one base away. Other DNA sequences in the same sample also yield this CDR3. The chain has TRBV5-1 and TRBJ1-2; no firm D call. The CDR3 covers 13 residues. CDR1 and CDR2 from the germline V gene are SGHRS and YFSETQ. The CDR3 region is CASSLEPNYGYTF. In DNA form, the CDR3 reads TGCGCCAGCAGCTTGGAGCCTAACTACGGCTACACCTTC.

The V gene is TRBV10-3, the J gene TRBJ1-3; D remains ambiguous. Germline values: CDR1 ENHRY, CDR2 SYGVKD. The CDR3 contains 13 residues. The V gene lost 6 bases and the J gene lost 1 base, with 7 bases spanning the gap. CDR3 in DNA: TGTGCCATCAGGTTAGGATCTGGAAACACCATATATTTT. This gives the protein CAIRLGSGNTIYF.

V is TRBV28 and J is TRBJ1-2; 8 positions agree with TRBD1. Trimming at V came to 6 bases and at J to 4 bases, leaving 7 bases not matched to a gene. Germline V gene sequence: CDR1 MDHEN, CDR2 SYDVKM. The CDR3 is 14 amino acids. The CDR3, as DNA: TGTGCCAGCAGGATACAGGGGGTCGGCTATGGCTACACCTTC. It yields the protein CASRIQGVGYGYTF.

The chain combines TRBV7-6 with TRBJ1-3, with D hard to call. The CDR3 runs 16 residues. Germline CDR1 is SGHVS and CDR2 is FNYEAQ. The V end was cut by 6 bases, the J end by 0 bases, with 15 bases between. For the CDR3, the DNA is TGTGCCAGCAGTGCCGACATTGGGTTCTCTGGAAACACCATATATTTT. Translation: CASSADIGFSGNTIYF.

This clone was picked up a small number of times. The sample carries other DNA sequences with the same CDR3. The chain uses TRBV18 and TRBJ1-1; 7 positions agree with TRBD1. The CDR3 totals 14 residues. Germline V gene data show CDR1 as KGHSH and CDR2 as LQKENI. Germline trimming cut 6 bases from V and 1 base from J; bases unmatched to any gene: 5. This CDR3 reads CASSPGQRNTEAFF. CDR3 bases: TGTGCCAGCTCCCCGGGACAGCGGAACACTGAAGCTTTCTTT.